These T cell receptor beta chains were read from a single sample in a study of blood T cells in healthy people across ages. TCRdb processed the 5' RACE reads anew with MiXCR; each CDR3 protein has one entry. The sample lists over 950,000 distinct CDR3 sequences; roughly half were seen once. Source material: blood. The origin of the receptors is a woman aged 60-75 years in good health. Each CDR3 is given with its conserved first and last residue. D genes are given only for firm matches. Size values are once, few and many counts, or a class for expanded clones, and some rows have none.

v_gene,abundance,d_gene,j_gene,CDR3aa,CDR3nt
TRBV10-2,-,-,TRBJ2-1,CASNEVLDYNEQFF,TGCGCCAGCAACGAAGTTCTTGACTACAATGAGCAGTTCTTC
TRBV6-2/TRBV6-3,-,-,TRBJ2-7,CASSSSDGSSYEQYF,TGTGCCAGCAGTTCCTCGGACGGGAGCTCCTACGAGCAGTACTTC
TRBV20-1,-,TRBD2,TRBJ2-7,CSARAGSGRALEQYF,TGCAGTGCTAGAGCCGGTAGCGGGAGGGCCCTCGAGCAGTACTTC
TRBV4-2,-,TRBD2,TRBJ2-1,CASSPTGLAGGSSYNERYF,TGTGCCAGCAGCCCCACAGGACTAGCGGGAGGGTCATCTTACAATGAGCGGTACTTC
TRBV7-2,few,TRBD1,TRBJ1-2,CASSSPGTEENSYGYTF,TGTGCCAGCAGCTCCCCGGGGACAGAGGAAAATTCCTATGGCTACACCTTC
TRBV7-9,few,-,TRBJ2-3,CASSSLWDGRYTDTQYF,TGTGCCAGCAGCTCTCTTTGGGACGGGAGATACACAGATACGCAGTATTTT
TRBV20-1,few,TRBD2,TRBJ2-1,CRGGGAGVGNEQFF,TGCAGGGGGGGAGGAGCGGGAGTGGGCAATGAGCAGTTCTTC
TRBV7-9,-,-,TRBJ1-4,CASSLNEITNEKLFF,TGTGCCAGCAGCTTAAATGAGATCACTAATGAAAAACTGTTTTTT
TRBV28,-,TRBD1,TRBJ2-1,CASSLPGQGTNEQFF,TGTGCCAGCAGTTTACCGGGACAGGGTACGAATGAGCAGTTCTTC
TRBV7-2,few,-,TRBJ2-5,CASSPSLRETQYF,TGTGCCAGCAGCCCCAGCCTCCGGGAGACCCAGTACTTC
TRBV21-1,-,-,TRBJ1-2,CASSKEEGTDYGYTF,TGTGCCAGCAGCAAAGAAGAGGGGACCGACTATGGCTACACCTTC
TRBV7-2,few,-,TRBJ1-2,CASSLDHSFYGYTF,TGTGCCAGCAGCTTAGACCACTCTTTCTATGGCTACACCTTC
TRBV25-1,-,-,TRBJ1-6,CASSESGRQNHLHF,TGTGCCAGCAGTGAATCCGGCAGACAGAACCACCTCCACTTT
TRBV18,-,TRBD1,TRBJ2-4,CASSRKTPGQGENIQYF,TGTGCCAGCTCACGAAAGACCCCAGGACAGGGGGAAAACATTCAGTACTTC
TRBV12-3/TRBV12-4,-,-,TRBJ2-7,CASSVQGPGFEQYF,TGTGCCAGCAGTGTCCAGGGGCCTGGGTTCGAGCAGTACTTC
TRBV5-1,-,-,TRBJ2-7,CASSVETRTAYNEQYF,TGCGCCAGCAGCGTAGAGACGAGGACAGCCTACAATGAGCAGTACTTC
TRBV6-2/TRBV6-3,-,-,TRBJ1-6,CASSSWTNENSPLHF,TGTGCCAGCAGTTCTTGGACGAACGAAAATTCACCCCTCCACTTT
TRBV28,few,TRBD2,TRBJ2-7,CASSHLAGDEQYF,TGTGCCAGCAGCCACCTAGCGGGAGACGAGCAGTACTTC
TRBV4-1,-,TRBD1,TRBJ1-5,CASSPGTGVPQHF,TGCGCCAGCAGCCCCGGGACAGGGGTGCCCCAGCATTTT
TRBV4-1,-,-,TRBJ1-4,CASSQAHSPDSEKLFF,TGCGCCAGCAGCCAGGCTCACTCTCCCGACAGTGAAAAACTGTTTTTT
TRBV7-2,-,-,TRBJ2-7,CASSFRGLLYEQYF,TGTGCCAGCAGCTTCCGCGGACTACTCTACGAGCAGTACTTC
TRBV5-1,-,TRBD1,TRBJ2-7,CASSLTTGQVTTYEQYF,TGCGCCAGCAGCTTGACTACAGGACAGGTTACGACCTACGAGCAGTACTTC
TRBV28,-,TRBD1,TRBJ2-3,CASSLGDRVKADTQYF,TGTGCCAGCAGTTTGGGAGACAGGGTGAAGGCAGATACGCAGTATTTT
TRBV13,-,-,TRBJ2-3,CASSHRLRGDLDTQYF,TGTGCCAGCAGCCACAGACTTCGCGGGGACCTCGATACGCAGTATTTT
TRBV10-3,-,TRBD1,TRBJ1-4,CAISDPTRDRGRRALFF,TGTGCCATCAGTGACCCCACCCGGGACAGGGGCCGGAGAGCGCTGTTTTTT
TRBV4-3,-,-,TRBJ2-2,CASSQDPPAIHTGELFF,TGCGCCAGCAGCCAAGATCCCCCCGCGATTCACACCGGGGAGCTGTTTTTT
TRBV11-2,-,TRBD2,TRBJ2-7,CASSTLTSGSPYEQYF,TGTGCCAGCAGCACCTTGACTAGCGGGAGCCCCTACGAGCAGTACTTC
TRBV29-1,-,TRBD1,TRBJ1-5,CSVQGAGQPQHF,TGCAGCGTGCAGGGGGCAGGGCAGCCCCAGCATTTT
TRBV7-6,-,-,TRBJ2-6,CASSLAGRGPGANVLTF,TGTGCCAGCAGCTTAGCTGGGCGGGGACCTGGGGCCAACGTCCTGACTTTC
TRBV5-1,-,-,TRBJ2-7,CASSLHGIYEQYF,TGCGCCAGCAGCTTGCACGGGATCTACGAGCAGTACTTC
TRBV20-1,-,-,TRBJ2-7,CSVKSFEQYF,TGCAGTGTCAAATCCTTCGAGCAGTACTTC
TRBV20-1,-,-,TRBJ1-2,CSAPWLTSYGYTF,TGCAGTGCCCCCTGGCTCACCAGCTATGGCTACACCTTC
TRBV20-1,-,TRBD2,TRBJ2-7,CSAPSGGYEQYF,TGCAGTGCCCCGTCGGGGGGCTACGAGCAGTACTTC
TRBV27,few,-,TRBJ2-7,CASSVNSYEQYF,TGTGCCAGCAGTGTAAACTCCTACGAGCAGTACTTC
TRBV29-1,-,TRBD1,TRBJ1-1,CSGRTGANTEAFF,TGCAGTGGGAGGACAGGGGCGAACACTGAAGCTTTCTTT
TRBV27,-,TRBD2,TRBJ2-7,CASSLSQTSPGEQYF,TGTGCCAGCAGTTTATCCCAGACTAGCCCGGGGGAGCAGTACTTC
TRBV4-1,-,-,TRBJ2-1,CASSQVAVTNYNEQFF,TGCGCCAGCAGCCAAGTAGCGGTTACCAACTACAATGAGCAGTTCTTC
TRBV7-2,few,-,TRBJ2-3,CASSTLYRTAGNTQYF,TGTGCCAGCAGCACACTATACCGGACTGCGGGGAATACGCAGTATTTT
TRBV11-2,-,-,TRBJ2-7,CAGSLGVGTAAYEQYF,TGTGCCGGCAGCTTAGGGGTCGGGACGGCGGCCTACGAGCAGTACTTC
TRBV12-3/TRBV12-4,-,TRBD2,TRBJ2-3,CASSTSGRGADTQYF,TGTGCCAGCAGTACTAGCGGGAGGGGGGCAGATACGCAGTATTTT
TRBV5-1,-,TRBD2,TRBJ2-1,CASNEGTSVHNEQFF,TGCGCCAGCAACGAGGGGACTAGCGTCCACAATGAGCAGTTCTTC
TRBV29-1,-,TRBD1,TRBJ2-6,CGARTGGLSGANVLTF,TGCGGCGCCAGGACAGGGGGCTTGTCTGGGGCCAACGTCCTGACTTTC
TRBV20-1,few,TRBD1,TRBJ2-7,CSAREIGTGDDYEQYF,TGCAGTGCTAGAGAGATTGGGACAGGGGACGACTACGAGCAGTACTTC
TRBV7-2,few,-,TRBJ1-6,CASSLPAARSPLHF,TGTGCCAGCAGCTTACCGGCAGCACGATCACCCCTCCACTTT
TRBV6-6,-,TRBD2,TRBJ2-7,CASERDHEQYF,TGTGCCAGCGAGCGGGACCACGAGCAGTACTTC
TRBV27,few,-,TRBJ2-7,CASSLSHPTGSYEQYF,TGTGCCAGCAGTTTAAGTCATCCAACTGGCTCCTACGAGCAGTACTTC